Below, 16 T cell receptor beta chains from the same sample are listed, as sequenced in a study of shared clonotypes between healthy human individuals. CD45RO negativity and positive selection for CCR7 defined naive CD8 cells, a population that excluded terminally differentiated effector memory CD45RA+ cells. Sequenced by immunoSEQ multiplex PCR; TCRdb stores in-frame clones only, minus some. Here the sample spans about 820,000 clones, 85% to 95% being singletons. The sample was naive CD8+ T cells sorted from blood. These receptor sequences come from a man aged 30-40 years in good health.

The chain uses TRBV29-1 and TRBJ2-7; weak D call: TRBD1 (5 bases). V was pared by 7 bases and J by 2 bases, with 15 bases between. CDR3 length: 13 residues. Germline V CDR1 and CDR2: SQVTM, ANQGSEA. CDR3 DNA sequence: TGCAGCGCCACAGGCGTTGCGCCCTACGAGCAGTACTTC. Protein: CSATGVAPYEQYF.

The chain combines TRBV4-2 with TRBJ2-1; D is perhaps TRBD1 (6 bases). In germline, CDR1 is LGHNA, CDR2 YNFKEQ. The V gene lost 3 bases and the J gene lost 10 bases, with 13 bases spanning the gap. The length of the CDR3 is 13 residues. Here the CDR3 reads CASSQSPGTEQFF. CDR3 sequence (DNA): TGTGCCAGCAGCCAGTCGCCAGGGACAGAGCAGTTCTTC.

The genes are TRBV30 and TRBJ2-7; perhaps TRBD1 as D (6 bases). There are 15 residues in the CDR3. Germline CDR1 GTSNPN, CDR2 SVGIG (reference sequence). V was cut by 0 bases and J by 3 bases, with 15 bases left in between. The CDR3 DNA reads TGTGCCTGGAGTGTAGAGGACAGCCCTTACTACGAGCAGTACTTC. This translates into CAWSVEDSPYYEQYF. Based on the CDR3 plus reference TRBV30 and TRBJ2-7, the full variable domain is SQTIHQWPATLVQPVGSPLSLECTVEGTSNPNLYWYRQAAGRGLQLLFYSVGIGQISSEVPQNLSASRPQDRQFILSSKKLLLSDSGFYLCAWSVEDSPYYEQYFGPGTRLTVT.

V gene TRBV18 combines with J gene TRBJ2-5, with 10 nucleotides matching TRBD1. The germline gives CDR1 KGHSH, CDR2 LQKENI. This CDR3 contains 14 residues. The J segment lost 4 bases and the V segment lost 3 bases, leaving 2 bases of the junction unmatched. The CDR3 region has the DNA TGTGCCAGCTCACCGAGGGACAGGGGAGAGACCCAGTACTTC. It is translated as CASSPRDRGETQYF. The whole variable domain, remainder taken from reference TRBV18 and TRBJ2-5, is NAGVMQNPRHLVRRRGQEARLRCSPMKGHSHVYWYRQLPEEGLKFMVYLQKENIIDESGMPKERFSAEFPKEGPSILRIQQVVRGDSAAYFCASSPRDRGETQYFGPGTRLLVL.

V and J are TRBV5-4 and TRBJ2-7; no definite D call. The CDR3 has 11 residues. V was clipped by 5 bases and J by 4 bases, with 7 bases between them. The germline V gene has CDR1 SGHNT and CDR2 YYREEE (reference sequence). The CDR3 DNA follows: TGTGCCAGCAGGGATGGGTACGAGCAGTACTTC. Residues: CASRDGYEQYF.

The rearrangement uses TRBV5-1 and TRBJ1-5, with D unresolved. The germline V gene encodes CDR1 SGHRS and CDR2 YFSETQ. CDR3 length: 17 residues. Trimming stripped 3 bases from V and 3 bases from J, with 19 bases between. The CDR3 DNA sequence: TGCGCCAGCAGCTCTTTTCCCACAGATTCCCTCAATCAGCCCCAGCATTTT. Its protein product is CASSSFPTDSLNQPQHF.

This chain uses TRBV28 with TRBJ2-7, with TRBD1 as a possible D gene (5 bases). V gave up 3 bases and J gave up 6 bases, with 9 bases separating them. Per the germline V gene, CDR1 is MDHEN and CDR2 is SYDVKM. The CDR3 runs 12 residues. The CDR3 reads CASSFNRGEQYF. The DNA of the CDR3 is TGTGCCAGCAGTTTTAATAGGGGCGAGCAGTACTTC.

The chain recombines TRBV5-4 with TRBJ2-7; TRBD1 aligns across 10 bases. This CDR3 is 15 amino acids long. After removal of 4 bases from V and 5 bases from J, the junction contained 9 bases not matched to a gene. Germline V gene lookup returns CDR1 SGHNT and CDR2 YYREEE (reference sequence). Here the CDR3 DNA reads TGTGCCAGCAGCACCCGGGACAGGGGTCTCCACGAGCAGTACTTC. Its translation is CASSTRDRGLHEQYF.

In nucleotides, the CDR3 is TGTGCCAGCAGCTTAATTGCGGGGGATAGCCCCTTGGAGCAGTACTTC. This codes for CASSLIAGDSPLEQYF. The V and J genes are TRBV7-3 and TRBJ2-7, with TRBD2 matching over 7 bases. The germline V gene encodes CDR1 SGHTA and CDR2 FQGTGA. V was clipped by 1 base and J by 7 bases; unmatched bases: 13. The CDR3 is made up of 16 amino acids.

As to this clone: The junction shows a germline mismatch at one end, possibly a read error. The rearrangement links TRBV29-1 to TRBJ2-3; D not resolved. The CDR3 is 12 residues long. In germline, CDR1 is SQVTM, CDR2 ANQGSEA. The CDR3 is CSVEGSTDTQYF. CDR3 nucleotide sequence: TGCAGCGTCGAAGGGAGCACAGATACGCAGTATTTT.

The table lists this clone with a count of one. The chain combines TRBV5-1 with TRBJ2-3; 10 bases are shared with TRBD2. V trimming: 2 bases; J trimming: 5 bases; junction bases outside the gene matches: 5. The CDR3 runs 15 residues. CDR1 and CDR2 from the germline V gene are SGHRS and YFSETQ. CDR3 protein: CASSLGLAEIDTQYF. The CDR3 bases are TGCGCCAGCAGCTTAGGACTAGCGGAAATAGATACGCAGTATTTT.

V gene TRBV6-5 combines with J gene TRBJ1-1; no definite D call. With 8 bases removed from V and 0 bases from J, the gap between germline ends came to 10 bases. Germline CDR1 MNHEY, CDR2 SVGAGI. The CDR3 covers 13 residues. DNA of the CDR3: TGTGCCAGCTCAGGTAGCATGAACACTGAAGCTTTCTTT. Translated: CASSGSMNTEAFF.

The genes are TRBV15 and TRBJ2-7, with 14 nucleotides matching TRBD2. J lost 5 bases, V lost 1 base, and 7 bases had no gene match. Germline CDR1 is LNHNV and CDR2 is YYDKDF (reference sequence). The CDR3 is 17 amino acids. The CDR3 DNA sequence: TGTGCCACCAGCAGAGGAGGGACTAGCGGGAGTTACAACGAGCAGTACTTC. The encoded protein is CATSRGGTSGSYNEQYF.

The genes are TRBV10-3 and TRBJ2-2; either TRBD1 or TRBD2 may fit D (6 bases each). The germline V and J ends were trimmed by 0 bases and 4 bases, with 12 bases remaining between them. The germline CDR1 and CDR2 sequences are ENHRY and SYGVKD. This CDR3 is 16 amino acids long. The chain's CDR3 is CAISESGGMGTGELFF. CDR3 DNA sequence: TGTGCCATCAGTGAGTCAGGGGGGATGGGCACCGGGGAGCTGTTTTTT.

This clone was found once. The V and J genes are TRBV7-8 and TRBJ2-1, with D perhaps matching TRBD2 (5 bases). CDR3 length: 17 residues. Trimming stripped 2 bases from V and 2 bases from J, with 16 bases between. Germline V gene lookup returns CDR1 SGHVS and CDR2 FQNEAQ. In nucleotides, the CDR3 is TGTGCCAGCAGCTTATACCGGGCCCGGACTCCCTACAATGAGCAGTTCTTC. Encoded protein: CASSLYRARTPYNEQFF.

The chain employs TRBV9 and TRBJ2-3; D might be TRBD1 (5 bases). CDR3 size: 15 residues. The V gene's germline CDR1 is SGDLS and CDR2 YYNGEE. Trimming removed 4 bases from V and 5 bases from J, with 17 bases in between. CDR3 sequence reads: CASSLAGFFGDTQYF. CDR3 nucleotides: TGTGCCAGCAGCTTAGCAGGGTTCTTCGGAGATACGCAGTATTTT.